This TCR beta chain stems from a study of chemoradiotherapy in HPV16-positive cancers. At the level of the study: Functional T-cell assays on two HPV16-positive patients' cells defined candidate HPV-specific clones and common TCR motifs.

The study's findings and limits: During treatment, candidate HPV-specific clones and E7-related motifs expanded in tumor. The functional HPV-specific definition rests on just a couple of HPV16-positive patients.

Comment on this clone: The antigen remains undetermined.

Samples were taken several times over chemoradiotherapy. This table comes from immunoSEQ multiplex PCR, and its TCRdb copy is limited to in-frame clones, with some not included. The sample includes around 9,200 clones, roughly four fifths seen only once; the top ten take roughly 38%. This material consisted of tumor tissue, taken from a patient who underwent chemoradiotherapy. This TCR derives from a human donor with HPV-associated anogenital cancer.

The CDR3 bases are TGTGCCAGCAGGGGGACTAGCGGGGTGACAGATACGCAGTATTTT. This sequence encodes CASRGTSGVTDTQYF. The chain is built from TRBV6-6 and TRBJ2-3; 13 bases align to TRBD2. Germline V lookup: CDR1 MNHNY, CDR2 SVGAGI (reference sequence). Germline trimming cut 6 bases from V and 3 bases from J; bases unmatched to any gene: 3. The CDR3 is 15 amino acids.